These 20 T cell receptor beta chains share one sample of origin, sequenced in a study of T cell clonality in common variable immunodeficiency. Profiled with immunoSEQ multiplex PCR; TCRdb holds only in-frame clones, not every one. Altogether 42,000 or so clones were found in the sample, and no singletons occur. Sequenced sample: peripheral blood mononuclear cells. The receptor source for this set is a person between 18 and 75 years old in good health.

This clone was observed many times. This CDR3 is CASKAQAGGKGYGYTF. The covered CDR3 bases are TGTGCCAGTAAGGCCCAAGCAGGGGGCAAAGGCTATGGC. This sequence joins TRBV19 and TRBJ1-2, with 8 bases lining up with TRBD1. The read is 3 residues too short to cover the CDR3 end, so that end is filled in from the germline J gene. There are 16 residues in the CDR3. Germline CDR1 reads LNHDA; CDR2 reads SQIVND (reference sequence). Germline trimming cut 7 bases from V and 4 bases from J; bases unmatched to any gene: 14.

The CDR3 region is CASSEPGLESDTYTF. Partial CDR3 DNA: TGTGCCAGCAGTGAACCGGGACTAGAATCTGATACC. The chain combines TRBV6-1 with TRBJ1-2; possibly TRBD1 for D (5 bases). Read data end 3 residues before the CDR3 end; the end is taken from the germline J gene. Per the germline V gene, CDR1 is MNHNS and CDR2 is SASEGT. This CDR3 contains 15 residues.

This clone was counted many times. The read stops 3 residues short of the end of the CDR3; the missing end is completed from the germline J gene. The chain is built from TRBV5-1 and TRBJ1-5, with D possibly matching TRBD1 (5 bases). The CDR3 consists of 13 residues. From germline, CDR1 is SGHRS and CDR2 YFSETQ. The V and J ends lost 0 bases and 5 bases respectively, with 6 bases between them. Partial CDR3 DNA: TGCGCCAGCAGCTTGGGGGGCCATCAGCCC. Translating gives CASSLGGHQP. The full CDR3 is CASSLGGHQPQHF.

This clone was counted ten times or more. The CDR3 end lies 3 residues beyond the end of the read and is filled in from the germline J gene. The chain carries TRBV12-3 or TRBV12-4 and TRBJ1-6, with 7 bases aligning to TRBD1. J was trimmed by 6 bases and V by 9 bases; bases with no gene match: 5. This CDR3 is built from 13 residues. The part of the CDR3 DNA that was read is TGTGCCAGTCAAGACAGGGTTAATTCACCC. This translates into CASQDRVNSP. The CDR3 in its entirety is CASQDRVNSPLHF.

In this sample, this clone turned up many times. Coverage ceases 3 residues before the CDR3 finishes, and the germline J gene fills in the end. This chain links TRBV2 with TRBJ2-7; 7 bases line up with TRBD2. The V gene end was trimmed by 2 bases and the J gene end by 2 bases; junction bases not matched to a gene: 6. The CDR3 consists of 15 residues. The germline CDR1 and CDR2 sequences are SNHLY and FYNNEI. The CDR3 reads CASSESRLAAYEQYF. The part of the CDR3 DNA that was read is TGTGCCAGCAGTGAAAGTAGGCTAGCGGCCTACGAG.

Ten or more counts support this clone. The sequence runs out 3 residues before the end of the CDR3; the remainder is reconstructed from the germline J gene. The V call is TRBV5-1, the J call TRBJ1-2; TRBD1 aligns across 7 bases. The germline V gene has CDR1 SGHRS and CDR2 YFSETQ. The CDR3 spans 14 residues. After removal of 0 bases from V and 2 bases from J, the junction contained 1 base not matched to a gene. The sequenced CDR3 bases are TGCGCCAGCAGCTTGGGGGACAGCAACTATGGC. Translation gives CASSLGDSNYG. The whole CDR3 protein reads CASSLGDSNYGYTF.

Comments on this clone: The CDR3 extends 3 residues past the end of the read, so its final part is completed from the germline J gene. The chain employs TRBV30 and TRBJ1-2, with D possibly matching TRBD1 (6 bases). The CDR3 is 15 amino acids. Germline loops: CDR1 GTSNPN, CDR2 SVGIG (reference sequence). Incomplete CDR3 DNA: TGTGCCTGGAAAGGCGGGGGGGGCTCCTACAATGAC. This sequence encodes CAWKGGGGSYND. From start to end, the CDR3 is CAWKGGGGSYNDYTF. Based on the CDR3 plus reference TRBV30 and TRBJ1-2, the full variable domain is SQTIHQWPATLVQPVGSPLSLECTVEGTSNPNLYWYRQAAGRGLQLLFYSVGIGQISSEVPQNLSASRPQDRQFILSSKKLLLSDSGFYLCAWKGGGGSYNDYTFGSGTRLTVV.

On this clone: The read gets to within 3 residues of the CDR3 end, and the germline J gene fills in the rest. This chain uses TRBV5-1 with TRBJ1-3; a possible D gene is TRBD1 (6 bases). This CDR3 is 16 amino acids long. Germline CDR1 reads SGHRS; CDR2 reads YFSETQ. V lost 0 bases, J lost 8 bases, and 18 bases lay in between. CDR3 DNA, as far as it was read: TGCGCCAGCAGCTTGGGGGCCCCGCGGGGGCGAGACACC. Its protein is CASSLGAPRGRDT. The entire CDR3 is CASSLGAPRGRDTIYF.

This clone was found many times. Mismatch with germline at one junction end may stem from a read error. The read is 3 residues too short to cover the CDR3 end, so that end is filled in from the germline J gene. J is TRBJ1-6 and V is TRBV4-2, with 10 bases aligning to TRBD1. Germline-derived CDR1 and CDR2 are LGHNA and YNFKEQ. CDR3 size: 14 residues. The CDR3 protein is CASSQGTGDSPLHF. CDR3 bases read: TGCGCCAGCAGCCAAGGGACAGGGGACTCACCC.

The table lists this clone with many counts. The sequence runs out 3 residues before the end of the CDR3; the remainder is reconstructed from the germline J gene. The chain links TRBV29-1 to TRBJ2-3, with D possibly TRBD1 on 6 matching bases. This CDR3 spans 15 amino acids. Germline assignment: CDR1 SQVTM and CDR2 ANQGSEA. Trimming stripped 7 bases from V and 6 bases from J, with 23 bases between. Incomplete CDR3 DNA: TGCAGCGCCAGGGTCATGACAGGCGAAGGGGATACG. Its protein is CSARVMTGEGDT. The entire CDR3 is CSARVMTGEGDTQYF.

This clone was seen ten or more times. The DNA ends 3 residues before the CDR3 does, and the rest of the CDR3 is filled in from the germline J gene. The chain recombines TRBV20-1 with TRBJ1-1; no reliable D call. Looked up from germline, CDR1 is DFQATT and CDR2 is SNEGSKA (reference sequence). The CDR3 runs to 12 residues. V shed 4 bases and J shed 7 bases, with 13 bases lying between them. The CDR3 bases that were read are TGCAGTGCTACCACCGGTAATATTGAA. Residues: CSATTGNIE. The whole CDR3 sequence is CSATTGNIEAFF.

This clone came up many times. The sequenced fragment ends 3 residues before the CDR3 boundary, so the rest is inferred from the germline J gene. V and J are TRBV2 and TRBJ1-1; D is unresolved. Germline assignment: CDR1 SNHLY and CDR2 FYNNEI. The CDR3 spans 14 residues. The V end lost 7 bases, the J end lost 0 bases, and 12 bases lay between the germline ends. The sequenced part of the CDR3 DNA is TGTGCCAGCACTTACATGTTGATGAACACTGAA. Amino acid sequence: CASTYMLMNTE. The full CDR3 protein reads CASTYMLMNTEAFF.

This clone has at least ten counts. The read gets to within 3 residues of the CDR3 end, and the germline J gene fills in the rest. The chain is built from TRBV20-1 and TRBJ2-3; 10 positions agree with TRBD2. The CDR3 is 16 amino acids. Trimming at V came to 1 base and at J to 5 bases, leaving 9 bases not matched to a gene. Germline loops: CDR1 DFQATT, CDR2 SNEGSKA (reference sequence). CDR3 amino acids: CSARGASGRAEDTQYF. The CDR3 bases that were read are TGCAGTGCTAGAGGGGCGAGCGGGAGGGCCGAAGATACG.

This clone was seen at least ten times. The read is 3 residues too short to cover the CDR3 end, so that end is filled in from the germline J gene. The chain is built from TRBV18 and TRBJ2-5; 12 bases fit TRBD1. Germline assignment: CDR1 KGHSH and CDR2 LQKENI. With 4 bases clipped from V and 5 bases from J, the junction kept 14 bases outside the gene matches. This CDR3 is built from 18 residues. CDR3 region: CASSRGTGGRPGPETQYF. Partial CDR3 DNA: TGTGCCAGCTCACGCGGGACAGGGGGCAGACCTGGGCCGGAGACC. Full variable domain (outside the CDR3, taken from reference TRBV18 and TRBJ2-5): NAGVMQNPRHLVRRRGQEARLRCSPMKGHSHVYWYRQLPEEGLKFMVYLQKENIIDESGMPKERFSAEFPKEGPSILRIQQVVRGDSAAYFCASSRGTGGRPGPETQYFGPGTRLLVL.

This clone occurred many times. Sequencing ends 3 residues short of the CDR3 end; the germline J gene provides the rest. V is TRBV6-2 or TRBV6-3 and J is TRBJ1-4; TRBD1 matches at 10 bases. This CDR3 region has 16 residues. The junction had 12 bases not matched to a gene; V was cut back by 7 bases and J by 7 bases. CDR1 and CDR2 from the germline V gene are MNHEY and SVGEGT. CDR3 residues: CASMRIGTGVFEKLFF. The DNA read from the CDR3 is TGTGCCAGCATGAGGATCGGGACAGGGGTGTTTGAAAAA.

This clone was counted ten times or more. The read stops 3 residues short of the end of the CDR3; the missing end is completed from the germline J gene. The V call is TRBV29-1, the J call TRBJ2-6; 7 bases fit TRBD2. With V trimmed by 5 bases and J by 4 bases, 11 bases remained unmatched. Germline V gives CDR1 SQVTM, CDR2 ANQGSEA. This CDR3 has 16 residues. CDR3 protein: CSVPRGEGPGANVLTF. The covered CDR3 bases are TGCAGCGTTCCCCGGGGGGAGGGCCCCGGGGCCAACGTC.

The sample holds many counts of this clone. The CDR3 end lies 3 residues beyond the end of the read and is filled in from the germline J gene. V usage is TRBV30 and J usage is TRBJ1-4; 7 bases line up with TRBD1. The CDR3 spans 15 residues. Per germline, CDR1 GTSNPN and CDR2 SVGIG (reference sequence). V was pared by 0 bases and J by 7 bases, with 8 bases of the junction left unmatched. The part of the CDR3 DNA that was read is TGTGCCTGGAGTGTAGGGGGCGGGCAGGGTGAAAAA. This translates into CAWSVGGGQGEK. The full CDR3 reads CAWSVGGGQGEKLFF.

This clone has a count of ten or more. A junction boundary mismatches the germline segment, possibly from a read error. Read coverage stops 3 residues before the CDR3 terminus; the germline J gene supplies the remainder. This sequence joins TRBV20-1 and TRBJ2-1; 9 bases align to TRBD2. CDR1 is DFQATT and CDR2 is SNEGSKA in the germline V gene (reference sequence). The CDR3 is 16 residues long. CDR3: CSASPPAGGSNNEQFF. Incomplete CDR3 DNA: TGCAGTGCTAGTCCCCCAGCGGGAGGCTCCAACAATGAG.

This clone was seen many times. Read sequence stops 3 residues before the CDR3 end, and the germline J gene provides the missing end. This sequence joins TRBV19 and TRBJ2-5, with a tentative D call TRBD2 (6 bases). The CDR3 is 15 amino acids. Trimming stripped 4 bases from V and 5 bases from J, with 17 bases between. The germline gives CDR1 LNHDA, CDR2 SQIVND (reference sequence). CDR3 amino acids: CASSSGTRAGETQYF. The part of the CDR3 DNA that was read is TGTGCCAGTAGTAGCGGGACTCGGGCCGGGGAGACC.

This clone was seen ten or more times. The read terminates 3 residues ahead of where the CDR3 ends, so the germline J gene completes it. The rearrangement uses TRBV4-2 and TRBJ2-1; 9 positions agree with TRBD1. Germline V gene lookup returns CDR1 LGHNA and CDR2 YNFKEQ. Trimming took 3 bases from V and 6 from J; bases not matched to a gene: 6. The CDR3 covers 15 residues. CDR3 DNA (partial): TGTGCCAGCAGCCACGACAGGGGGGAGGGCAATGAG. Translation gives CASSHDRGEGNE. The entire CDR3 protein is CASSHDRGEGNEQFF.